This T cell receptor beta chain is drawn from a study of OX40 agonist ivuxolimab in advanced cancers. Overall study: The patients received ivuxolimab by intravenous route every 2 weeks at 0.01 to 10 mg/kg. Previous treatment with anti-PD-1, anti-PD-L1 or anti-CTLA-4 therapy was allowed; roughly 40% had received some. General observations from the study: Expanded clones were, on average, more numerous among CD8+ T cells than CD4+.

Comments on this clone: The antigen is undetermined.

The V and J ends lost 3 bases and 5 bases respectively, with 17 bases between them. Germline CDR1 and CDR2: MRHNA and SNTAGT. This CDR3 region has 16 residues. Profiling relied on immunoSEQ multiplex PCR, and the TCRdb table lists in-frame clones only, not all of them. Of 55,000 to 70,000 clones listed, roughly 84% were seen once; the top ten hold over 4%. The chain joins TRBV6-4 to TRBJ2-1; possible D gene TRBD1, 6 bases. The clonotype was recovered from an adult with an advanced solid tumor such as melanoma, head and neck, liver or kidney cancer. Sequences were derived from CD4+ or CD8+ T cells sorted from blood, sampled in a trial of the OX40 agonist ivuxolimab. The CDR3 loop reads CASSESGAGVNNEQFF. The CDR3 DNA reads as TGTGCCAGCAGTGAATCTGGGGCAGGGGTGAACAATGAGCAGTTCTTC.